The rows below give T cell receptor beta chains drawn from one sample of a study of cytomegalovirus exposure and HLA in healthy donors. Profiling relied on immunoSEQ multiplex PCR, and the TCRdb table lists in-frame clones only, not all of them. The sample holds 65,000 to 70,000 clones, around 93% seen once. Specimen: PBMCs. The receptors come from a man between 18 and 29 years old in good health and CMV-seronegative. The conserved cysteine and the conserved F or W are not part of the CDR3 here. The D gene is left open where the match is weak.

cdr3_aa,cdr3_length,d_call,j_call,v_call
ASSLGTGGLAF,11,TRBD1,TRBJ1-1,TRBV7-6
ASSLNGLSTDTQY,13,NA,TRBJ2-3,TRBV7-9
ASSLAGQEYYEQY,13,TRBD1,TRBJ2-7,TRBV7-2
ASSTGTGTYEQY,12,TRBD1,TRBJ2-7,TRBV19
AWSLGLPGHSTQY,13,NA,TRBJ2-3,TRBV30
AWGAPQGNSYNEQF,14,TRBD1,TRBJ2-1,TRBV30
AISHGYEQY,9,NA,TRBJ2-7,TRBV10-3
ASSSHRGLDTEAF,13,TRBD1,TRBJ1-1,TRBV7-9
ASSLALGGGSEKLF,14,NA,TRBJ1-4,TRBV7-2
ASSSQGGNTEAF,12,TRBD1,TRBJ1-1,TRBV9
ASRYGGGLYEQY,12,NA,TRBJ2-7,TRBV28
ASSSQGADTQY,11,TRBD1,TRBJ2-3,TRBV6-4
ASSQDPLRDRELREQF,16,NA,TRBJ2-1,TRBV4-2
ASSLFFTSESNEQF,14,TRBD2,TRBJ2-1,TRBV11-3
ASSPGLAVKSDEQF,14,TRBD2,TRBJ2-1,TRBV5-1
AIIRGAARVYEQY,13,NA,TRBJ2-7,TRBV10-3
ASSLVDNMNTEAF,13,NA,TRBJ1-1,TRBV5-1
ASSPGGILSYEQY,13,NA,TRBJ2-7,TRBV7-2
ASSLRSVAQRLHEQY,15,NA,TRBJ2-7,TRBV28
ASSLTGGSNGYT,12,TRBD1,TRBJ1-2,TRBV27
ASSLSQGGHEQY,12,NA,TRBJ2-7,TRBV5-5
ASSKHTNTEAF,11,NA,TRBJ1-1,TRBV6-5
ATSRDSGGPSF,11,NA,TRBJ2-7,TRBV15
ASSNPSLAGSMLQF,14,TRBD2,TRBJ2-1,TRBV11-2
ASRPGLAQETQY,12,TRBD2,TRBJ2-5,TRBV6-1
ASSRPQGFVYEQY,13,TRBD1,TRBJ2-7,TRBV7-2
ASSPGLAGPDTQY,13,TRBD2,TRBJ2-3,TRBV6-5
ASSLSGAGNTIY,12,NA,TRBJ1-3,TRBV5-1
ASSSMSGQDSYEQY,14,TRBD1,TRBJ2-7,TRBV13
ASSAGQGAPYEQF,13,TRBD1,TRBJ2-1,TRBV5-4
ASRRQESTDTQY,12,NA,TRBJ2-3,TRBV2
ASSSWVGLAGVQGHEQF,17,TRBD2,TRBJ2-1,TRBV11-2
ASSRERRKLF,10,NA,TRBJ1-4,TRBV28
ASSFGTGGTEAF,12,TRBD1,TRBJ1-1,TRBV28
ASSGNRGPYEQY,12,TRBD1,TRBJ2-7,TRBV28
SVAGGAGTDTQY,12,TRBD1,TRBJ2-3,TRBV29-1
ASSRNRQGAKDTQY,14,TRBD1,TRBJ2-3,TRBV5-1
ASSQGQGNYEQY,12,TRBD1,TRBJ2-7,TRBV27
ASSLGIYSGKRSSYNEQF,18,TRBD2,TRBJ2-1,TRBV19
ASSLDGRGYEQY,12,NA,TRBJ2-7,TRBV5-1